The 18 T cell receptor beta chains below were found in one sample sequenced in a study of blood T cell repertoires in COVID-19. Method: immunoSEQ multiplex PCR; TCRdb's copy keeps in-frame clones and lacks some. This sample has some 64,000 clones; 70% to 90% occur once, and the top ten carry approximately 3.9%. Sequences were obtained from peripheral blood. The receptors here all came from a man between 65 and 85 years old with acute or convalescent COVID-19.

The chain uses TRBV7-2 and TRBJ2-1; 13 bases match TRBD2. The V segment lost 7 bases and the J segment 6 bases; nucleotides outside the gene matches: 15. The CDR3 is made up of 18 amino acids. Germline CDR1 SGHTA, CDR2 FQGNSA. CDR3 amino acids: CASTLNRRLAGGGNEQFF. Written as DNA, the CDR3 is TGTGCCAGCACCCTTAACCGAAGACTAGCGGGGGGAGGCAATGAGCAGTTCTTC.

The chain links TRBV6-2 or TRBV6-3 to TRBJ1-1; 7 positions match TRBD1. Trimming at V came to 3 bases and at J to 1 base, leaving 5 bases not matched to a gene. Germline V lookup: CDR1 MNHEY, CDR2 SVGEGT. The CDR3 extends over 15 amino acids. The CDR3 here is CASSYSDRRNTEAFF. The CDR3 region has the DNA TGTGCCAGCAGTTATTCGGACAGGAGGAACACTGAAGCTTTCTTT.

The chain is built from TRBV4-2 and TRBJ1-4; D is possibly TRBD1 (6 bases). The CDR3 has 14 amino acids. Deletions cut 1 base from V and 7 bases from J, with 10 bases between. Germline V gene sequence: CDR1 LGHNA, CDR2 YNFKEQ. CDR3 nucleotides: TGTGCCAGCAGCCAAGCCCAGGGGAGTGAAAAACTGTTTTTT. Translated: CASSQAQGSEKLFF.

The gene calls are TRBV21-1 and TRBJ2-4; no DNA check was done on the table's D call, TRBD2. TRBV21-1 corresponds to a pseudogene. The CDR3 consists of 13 residues. The CDR3 sequence: CASSKREWNIQYF. The DNA for the CDR3 is TGTGCCAGCAGCAAAAGGGAGTGGAACATTCAGTACTTC.

V usage is TRBV30 and J usage is TRBJ1-4; D is ambiguous. Germline V lookup: CDR1 GTSNPN, CDR2 SVGIG (reference sequence). The germline V and J ends were trimmed by 5 bases and 3 bases, with 10 bases remaining between them. The CDR3 spans 13 residues. The CDR3 is CAWGGGANEKLFF. In DNA, the CDR3 is TGTGCCTGGGGTGGCGGGGCTAATGAAAAACTGTTTTTT.

The chain links TRBV19 to TRBJ2-3; TRBD2 matches at 11 bases. CDR1 and CDR2 (germline): LNHDA, SQIVND (reference sequence). The CDR3 runs 18 residues. After removal of 8 bases from V and 6 bases from J, the junction contained 19 bases not matched to a gene. CDR3 sequence reads: CASSPPPLLAGVFDTQYF. The CDR3 DNA is TGTGCCAGTTCCCCGCCCCCCCTACTAGCGGGGGTGTTTGATACGCAGTATTTT.

The gene calls are TRBV19 and TRBJ2-1, with 13 bases matching TRBD2. Trimming cost V 4 bases and J 5 bases; bases outside gene matches: 2. CDR1 and CDR2 (germline): LNHDA, SQIVND (reference sequence). This CDR3 region has 15 residues. The CDR3 is CASSTLAGGHNEQFF. CDR3 DNA sequence: TGTGCCAGTAGTACACTAGCGGGGGGGCACAATGAGCAGTTCTTC.

The chain is built from TRBV10-3 and TRBJ2-3; D is ambiguous. Germline V gene sequence: CDR1 ENHRY, CDR2 SYGVKD. V was cut by 0 bases and J by 2 bases, with 12 bases left in between. The CDR3 length is 16 residues. The CDR3 region is CAISESATYTTDTQYF. In DNA, the CDR3 is TGTGCCATCAGTGAGTCGGCGACATACACCACAGATACGCAGTATTTT.

The chain joins TRBV4-1 to TRBJ2-3, with D unresolved. CDR1 MGHRA and CDR2 YSYEKL come from the germline V gene. V was cut by 1 base and J by 1 base, with 9 bases left in between. The length of the CDR3 is 15 residues. In DNA, the CDR3 is TGCGCCAGCAGCCAAGTCGCAGTCGGCACAGATACGCAGTATTTT. It yields the protein CASSQVAVGTDTQYF.

The genes are TRBV7-9 and TRBJ2-5; TRBD1 might be the D (5 bases). Germline values: CDR1 SEHNR, CDR2 FQNEAQ (reference sequence). Trimming shortened V by 4 bases and J by 4 bases, and 13 bases separated the two germline ends. CDR3 length: 14 residues. The CDR3 bases are TGTGCCAGCAGCTCCAGCAGGGATCGAGAGACCCAGTACTTC. As protein: CASSSSRDRETQYF.

V is TRBV15 and J is TRBJ2-5; 8 bases agree with TRBD2. CDR1 is LNHNV and CDR2 is YYDKDF in the germline V gene (reference sequence). This CDR3 region has 14 residues. V trimming: 4 bases; J trimming: 4 bases; junction bases outside the gene matches: 5. The CDR3 coding sequence is TGTGCCACCAGCAATAGCGGGGAGGGAGAGACCCAGTACTTC. Encoded protein: CATSNSGEGETQYF.

This clone was seen only once. V gene TRBV18 combines with J gene TRBJ2-4; D might be TRBD2 (6 bases). Germline assignment: CDR1 KGHSH and CDR2 LQKENI. This CDR3 has 17 amino acids. Between the trimmed V and J ends, which lost 2 bases and 0 bases, there was a span of 14 bases. The CDR3 DNA reads as TGTGCCAGCTCACCATCGGGGGTGTCGGTAGCCAAAAACATTCAGTACTTC. Its protein product is CASSPSGVSVAKNIQYF.

The CDR3 DNA sequence: TGTGCCACCAGTGACCCAACGACAGGGACCCCGAGAGCTTTCTTT. This translates into CATSDPTTGTPRAFF. The rearrangement links TRBV24-1 to TRBJ1-1, with 7 bases fitting TRBD1. Trimming took 4 bases from V and 10 from J; bases not matched to a gene: 14. The germline V gene has CDR1 KGHDR and CDR2 SFDVKD. The CDR3 spans 15 residues.

The chain joins TRBV7-2 to TRBJ2-3, with 7 positions matching TRBD2. There are 17 residues in the CDR3. In germline, CDR1 is SGHTA, CDR2 FQGNSA. V was pared by 3 bases and J by 4 bases, with 13 bases of the junction left unmatched. The CDR3 DNA reads as TGTGCCAGCAGCTTGGGGCGCGGCGGGGGTAGGTCAGATACGCAGTATTTT. Its translation: CASSLGRGGGRSDTQYF. Full variable domain (remainder filled in from reference TRBV7-2 and TRBJ2-3): GAGVSQSPSNKVTEKGKDVELRCDPISGHTALYWYRQSLGQGLEFLIYFQGNSAPDKSGLPSDRFSAERTGGSVSTLTIQRTQQEDSAVYLCASSLGRGGGRSDTQYFGPGTRLTVL.

The rearrangement links TRBV28 to TRBJ1-3; D is undetermined. The CDR3 sequence is 10 residues long. V lost 7 bases and J lost 4, with 2 bases in between. CDR1 is MDHEN and CDR2 is SYDVKM in the germline V gene. CDR3 DNA: TGTGCCAGCACGGGAAACACCATATATTTT. Protein product: CASTGNTIYF.

The chain uses TRBV15 and TRBJ1-4; the D is unclear. The length of the CDR3 is 16 residues. Germline V gene sequence: CDR1 LNHNV, CDR2 YYDKDF (reference sequence). V shed 1 base and J shed 3 bases, with 12 bases lying between them. CDR3 DNA: TGTGCCACCAGCAGAGGTGGAACAGCGGCTAATGAAAAACTGTTTTTT. Translating gives CATSRGGTAANEKLFF.

The gene calls are TRBV4-2 and TRBJ1-5; maybe TRBD1 (6 bases). Trimming took off 4 bases at V and 4 bases at J, with 17 bases between the two ends. Germline V gene data show CDR1 as LGHNA and CDR2 as YNFKEQ. The CDR3 is made up of 16 amino acids. CDR3 amino acids: CASSRYTAGENQPQHF. The CDR3 DNA sequence: TGTGCCAGCAGCCGCTACACGGCAGGGGAAAATCAGCCCCAGCATTTT.

The gene calls are TRBV3-1 (or the pseudogene TRBV3-2) and TRBJ1-5, with D hard to call. This CDR3 comprises 14 residues. Germline CDR1 is LGHDT and CDR2 is YNNKEL (reference sequence). Trimming took 7 bases from V and 9 from J, leaving 19 bases between them. In nucleotides, the CDR3 is TGTGCCAGCACTAAGATTAACCCCTATCGGCCCCAGCATTTT. It translates to CASTKINPYRPQHF.